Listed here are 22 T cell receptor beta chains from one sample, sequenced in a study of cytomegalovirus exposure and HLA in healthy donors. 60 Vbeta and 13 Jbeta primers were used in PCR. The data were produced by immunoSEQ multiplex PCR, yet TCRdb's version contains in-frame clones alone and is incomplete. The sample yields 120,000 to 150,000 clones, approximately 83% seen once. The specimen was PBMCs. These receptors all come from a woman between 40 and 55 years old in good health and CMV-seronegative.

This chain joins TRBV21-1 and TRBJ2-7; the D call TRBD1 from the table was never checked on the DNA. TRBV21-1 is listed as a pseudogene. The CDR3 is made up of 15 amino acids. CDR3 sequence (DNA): TGTGCCAGCAGCAACTTTCCAGGGGTAAGCTACGAGCAGTACTTC. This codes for CASSNFPGVSYEQYF.

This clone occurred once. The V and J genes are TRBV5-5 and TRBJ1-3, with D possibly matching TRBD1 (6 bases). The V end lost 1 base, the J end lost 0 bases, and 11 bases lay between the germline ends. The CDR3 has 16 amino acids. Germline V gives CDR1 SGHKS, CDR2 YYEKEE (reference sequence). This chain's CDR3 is CASSLNRENSGNTIYF. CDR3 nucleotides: TGTGCCAGCAGCTTGAACAGGGAAAACTCTGGAAACACCATATATTTT.

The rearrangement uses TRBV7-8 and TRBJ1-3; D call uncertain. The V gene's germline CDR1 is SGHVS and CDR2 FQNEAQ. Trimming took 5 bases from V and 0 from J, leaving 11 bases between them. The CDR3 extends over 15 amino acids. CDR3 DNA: TGTGCCAGCAGCCGCGACACGATCTCTGGAAACACCATATATTTT. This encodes CASSRDTISGNTIYF.

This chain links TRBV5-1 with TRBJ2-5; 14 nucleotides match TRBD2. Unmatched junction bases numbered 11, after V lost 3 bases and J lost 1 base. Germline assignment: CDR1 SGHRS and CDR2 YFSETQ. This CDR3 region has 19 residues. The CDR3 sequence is CASSWGTSGSVSRQETQYF. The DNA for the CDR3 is TGCGCCAGCAGCTGGGGGACTAGCGGGAGTGTGTCCCGCCAAGAGACCCAGTACTTC.

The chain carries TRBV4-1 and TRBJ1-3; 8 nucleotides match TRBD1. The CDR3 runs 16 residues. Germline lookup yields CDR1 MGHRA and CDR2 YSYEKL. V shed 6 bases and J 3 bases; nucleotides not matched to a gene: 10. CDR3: CASSPLAGGGGNTIYF. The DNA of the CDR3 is TGCGCCAGCAGTCCACTTGCAGGGGGCGGTGGAAACACCATATATTTT.

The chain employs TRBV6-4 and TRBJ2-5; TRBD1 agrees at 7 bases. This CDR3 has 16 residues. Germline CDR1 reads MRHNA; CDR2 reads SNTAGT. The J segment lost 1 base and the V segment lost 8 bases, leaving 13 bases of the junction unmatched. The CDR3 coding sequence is TGTGCCAGCTCCTTTGTACGGGGACAGCCCCAAGAGACCCAGTACTTC. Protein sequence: CASSFVRGQPQETQYF.

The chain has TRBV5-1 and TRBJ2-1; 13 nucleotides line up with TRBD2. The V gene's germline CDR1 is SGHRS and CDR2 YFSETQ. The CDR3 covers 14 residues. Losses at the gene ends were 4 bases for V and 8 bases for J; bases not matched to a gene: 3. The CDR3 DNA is TGCGCCAGCAGCCCTGGACTAGCGGGGGATGAGCAGTTCTTC. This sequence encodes CASSPGLAGDEQFF.

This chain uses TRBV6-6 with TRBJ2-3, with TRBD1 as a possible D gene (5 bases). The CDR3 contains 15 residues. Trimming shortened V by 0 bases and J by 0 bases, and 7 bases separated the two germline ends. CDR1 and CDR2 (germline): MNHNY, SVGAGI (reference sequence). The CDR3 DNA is TGTGCCAGCAGTTACTCGACAGTGAGCACAGATACGCAGTATTTT. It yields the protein CASSYSTVSTDTQYF.

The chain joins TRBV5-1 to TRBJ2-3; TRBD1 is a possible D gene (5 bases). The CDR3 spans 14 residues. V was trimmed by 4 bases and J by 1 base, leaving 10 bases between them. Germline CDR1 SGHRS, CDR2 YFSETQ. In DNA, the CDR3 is TGCGCCAGCAGCCTACTGACAGGCACAGATACGCAGTATTTT. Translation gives CASSLLTGTDTQYF.

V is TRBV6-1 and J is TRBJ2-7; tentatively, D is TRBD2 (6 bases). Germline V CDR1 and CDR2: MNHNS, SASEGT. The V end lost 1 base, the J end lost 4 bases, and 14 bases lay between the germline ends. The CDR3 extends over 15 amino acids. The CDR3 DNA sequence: TGTGCCAGCAGTGAAGGTGCCGGGACTTCATACGAGCAGTACTTC. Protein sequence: CASSEGAGTSYEQYF.

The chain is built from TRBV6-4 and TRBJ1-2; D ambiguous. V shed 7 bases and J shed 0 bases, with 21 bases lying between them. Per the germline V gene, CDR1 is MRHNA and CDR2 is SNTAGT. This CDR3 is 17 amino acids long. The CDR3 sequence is CASTDRQEDWANYGYTF. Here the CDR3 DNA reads TGTGCCAGCACCGACCGGCAGGAGGACTGGGCTAACTATGGCTACACCTTC.

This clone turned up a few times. The CDR3 DNA sequence: TGTGCCAGCGGACAAGGACAGGGTATGAATTCACCCCTCCACTTT. This sequence encodes CASGQGQGMNSPLHF. V and J are TRBV5-5 and TRBJ1-6; 8 bases agree with TRBD1. V lost 7 bases and J lost 7; bases outside the gene matches: 10. Germline V gene lookup returns CDR1 SGHKS and CDR2 YYEKEE (reference sequence). The CDR3 is 15 residues long.

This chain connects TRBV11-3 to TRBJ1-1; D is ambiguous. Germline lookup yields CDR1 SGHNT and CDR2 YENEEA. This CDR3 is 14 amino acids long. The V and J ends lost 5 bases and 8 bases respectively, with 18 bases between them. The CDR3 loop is CASSMSARVEEAFF. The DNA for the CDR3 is TGTGCCAGCAGCATGTCGGCGAGGGTGGAGGAAGCTTTCTTT.

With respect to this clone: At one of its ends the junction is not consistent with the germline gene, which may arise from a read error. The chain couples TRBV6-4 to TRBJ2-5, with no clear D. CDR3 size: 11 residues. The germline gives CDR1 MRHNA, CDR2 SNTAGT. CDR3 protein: CASSARESQYF. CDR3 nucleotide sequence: TGTGCCAGCAGTGCAAGAGAGTCCCAGTACTTC.

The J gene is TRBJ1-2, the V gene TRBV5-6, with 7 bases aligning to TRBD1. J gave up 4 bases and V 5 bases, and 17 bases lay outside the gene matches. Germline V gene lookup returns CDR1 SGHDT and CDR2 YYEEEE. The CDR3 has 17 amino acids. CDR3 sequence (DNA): TGTGCCAGCAGGGGAGACAGGGAGAGTGCCCCTTTCTATGGCTACACCTTC. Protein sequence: CASRGDRESAPFYGYTF.

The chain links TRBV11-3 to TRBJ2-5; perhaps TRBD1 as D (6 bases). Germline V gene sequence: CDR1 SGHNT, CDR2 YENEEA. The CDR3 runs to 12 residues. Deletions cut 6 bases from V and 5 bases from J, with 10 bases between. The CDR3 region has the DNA TGTGCCAGCAGTGGGCAGGGGGAGACCCAGTACTTC. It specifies CASSGQGETQYF.

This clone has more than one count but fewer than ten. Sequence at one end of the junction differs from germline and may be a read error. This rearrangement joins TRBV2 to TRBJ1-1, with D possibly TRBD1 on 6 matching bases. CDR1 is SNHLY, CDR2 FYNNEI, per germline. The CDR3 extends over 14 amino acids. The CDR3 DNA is TGTGCCAGCAGGGAAGGACAGTTAGGGGAAGAAGCTTTCTTT. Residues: CASREGQLGEEAFF.

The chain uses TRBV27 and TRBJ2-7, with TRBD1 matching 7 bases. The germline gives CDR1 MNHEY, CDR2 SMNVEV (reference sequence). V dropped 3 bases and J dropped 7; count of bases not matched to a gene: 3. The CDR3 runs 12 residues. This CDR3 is CASSFSGGEQYF. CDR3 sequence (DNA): TGTGCCAGCAGTTTCTCAGGGGGAGAGCAGTACTTC.

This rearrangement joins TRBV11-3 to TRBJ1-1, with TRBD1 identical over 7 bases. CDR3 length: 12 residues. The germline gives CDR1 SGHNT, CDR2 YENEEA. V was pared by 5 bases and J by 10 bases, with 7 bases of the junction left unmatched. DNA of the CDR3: TGTGCCAGCAGCCCAGGAACAGGGGCAGCTTTCTTT. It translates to CASSPGTGAAFF.

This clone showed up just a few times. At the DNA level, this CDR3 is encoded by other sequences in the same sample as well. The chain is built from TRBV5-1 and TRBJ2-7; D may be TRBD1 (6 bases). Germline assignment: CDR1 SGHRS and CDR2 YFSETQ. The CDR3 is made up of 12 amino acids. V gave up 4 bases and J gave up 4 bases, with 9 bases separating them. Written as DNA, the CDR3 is TGCGCCAGCAGCCTGGGGGCATACGAGCAGTACTTC. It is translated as CASSLGAYEQYF.

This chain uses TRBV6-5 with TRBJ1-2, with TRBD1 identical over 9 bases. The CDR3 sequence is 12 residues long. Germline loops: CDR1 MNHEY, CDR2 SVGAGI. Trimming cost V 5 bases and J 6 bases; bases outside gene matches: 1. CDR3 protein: CASSRTGDGYTF. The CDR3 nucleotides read TGTGCCAGCAGTCGGACAGGGGATGGCTACACCTTC.

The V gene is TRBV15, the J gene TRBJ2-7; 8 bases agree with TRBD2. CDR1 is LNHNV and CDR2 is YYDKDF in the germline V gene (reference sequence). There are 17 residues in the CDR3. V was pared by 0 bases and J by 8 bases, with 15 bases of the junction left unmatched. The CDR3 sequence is CATSRDPLGRAQDQQYF. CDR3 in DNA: TGTGCCACCAGCAGAGACCCTCTCGGGAGGGCCCAAGATCAGCAGTACTTC.